The sequence of this T cell receptor beta chain was determined in a study of CD8 T cells in Susac syndrome. Study observations and caveats: The Susac syndrome CD4+ T cell repertoires displayed no clonal expansion.

The RNA, about 0.45 to 1 ug, was put through reverse transcription using random hexamers. Amplification of the TCR beta CDR3 was carried out by immunoSEQ multiplex PCR, which spanned a total of 54 Vbeta and 13 Jbeta segments. TCRdb fed the immunoSEQ multiplex PCR reads into MiXCR, producing one record per CDR3 protein. The repertoire holds some 180,000 distinct CDR3 sequences, around 94% seen once, with 0.099% in the top ten. Points on this clonotype: Its antigen is not identified.

This CDR3 contains 12 residues. Between the trimmed V and J ends, which lost 2 bases and 6 bases, there was a span of 6 bases. V is TRBV12-3 or TRBV12-4 and J is TRBJ2-3, with D perhaps matching TRBD2 (5 bases). The sequenced sample consisted of CD4+ T cells from PBMCs. This TCR was recovered from a human donor with Susac syndrome. The CDR3 is CASSLPGDTQYF. The DNA for the CDR3 is TGTGCCAGCAGTTTACCGGGGGATACGCAGTATTTT.